This T cell receptor beta chain was documented in a study of prognosis after radiotherapy for stage I lung cancer. Across the study: Radiotherapy: SBRT, 3 to 5 fractions, biologically effective dose at least 100 Gy.

This clonotype was observed at least ten times. Its antigen is not known. The CDR3 runs to 16 residues. The germline V and J ends were trimmed by 4 bases and 4 bases, with 20 bases remaining between them. Germline V CDR1 and CDR2: SGHRS, YFSETQ. For each of two time points, a roughly 6-milliliter draw of peripheral blood was taken. The TCR beta CDR3 region was amplified from genomic DNA, with two rounds of multiplex PCR being used for the amplification. The authors ran first-round PCR with primers specific to each TRBV and TRBJ gene. TCRdb used MiXCR to reprocess the multiplex PCR reads, holding one entry per CDR3 protein. The data show under 35,000 distinct CDR3 sequences, 35% to 45% seen once. Study-wide results and limits: Patients who went on to get distant metastases had lower Shannon entropy after stereotactic body radiation therapy. Reportedly, TRBV and TRBJ gene usage varied with metastasis presence.

Sequenced here: PBMCs, sampled before or after stereotactic body radiation therapy (not recorded which). This TCR was sampled from a donor over 45 with non-small cell lung cancer. This rearrangement joins TRBV5-1 to TRBJ1-1; D may be TRBD1 (5 bases). DNA of the CDR3: TGCGCCAGCAGCCCGGAGCGGTCAGGGTCCGGCACTGAAGCTTTCTTT. It is translated as CASSPERSGSGTEAFF.